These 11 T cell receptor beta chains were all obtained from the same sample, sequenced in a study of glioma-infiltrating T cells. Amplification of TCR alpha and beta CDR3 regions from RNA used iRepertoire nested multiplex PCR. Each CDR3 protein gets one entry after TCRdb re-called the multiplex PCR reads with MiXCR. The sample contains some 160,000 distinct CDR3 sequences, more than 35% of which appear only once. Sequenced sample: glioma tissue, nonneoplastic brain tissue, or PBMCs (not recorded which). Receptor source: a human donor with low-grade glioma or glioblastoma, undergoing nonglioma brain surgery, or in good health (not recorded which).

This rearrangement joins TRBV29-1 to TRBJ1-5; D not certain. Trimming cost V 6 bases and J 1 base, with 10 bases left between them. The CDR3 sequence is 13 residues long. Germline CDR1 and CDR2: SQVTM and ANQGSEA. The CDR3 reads CSVGSASNQPQHF. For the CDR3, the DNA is TGCAGCGTGGGGTCCGCGAGCAATCAGCCCCAGCATTTT.

The CDR3: CSVGNGGATEAFF. DNA of the CDR3: TGCAGCGTTGGAAACGGGGGCGCGACTGAAGCTTTCTTT. The genes are TRBV29-1 and TRBJ1-1; D possibly corresponds to TRBD1 (6 bases). This CDR3 is 13 amino acids long. V dropped 4 bases and J dropped 5 bases, with 14 bases sitting between them. Germline assignment: CDR1 SQVTM and CDR2 ANQGSEA.

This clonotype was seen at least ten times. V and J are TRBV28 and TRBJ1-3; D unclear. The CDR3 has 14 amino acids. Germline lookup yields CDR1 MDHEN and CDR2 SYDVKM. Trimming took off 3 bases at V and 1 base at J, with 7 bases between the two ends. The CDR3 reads CASSFTASGNTIYF. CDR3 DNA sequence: TGTGCCAGCAGTTTTACTGCTTCTGGAAACACCATATATTTT.

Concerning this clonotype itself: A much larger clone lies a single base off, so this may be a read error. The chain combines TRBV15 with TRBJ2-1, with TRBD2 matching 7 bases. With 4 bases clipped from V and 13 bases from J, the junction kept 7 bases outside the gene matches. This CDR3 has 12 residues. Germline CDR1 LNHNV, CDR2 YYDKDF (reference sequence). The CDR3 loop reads CATSKGSGDQFF. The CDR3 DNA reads TGTGCCACCAGCAAGGGGAGCGGGGATCAGTTCTTC.

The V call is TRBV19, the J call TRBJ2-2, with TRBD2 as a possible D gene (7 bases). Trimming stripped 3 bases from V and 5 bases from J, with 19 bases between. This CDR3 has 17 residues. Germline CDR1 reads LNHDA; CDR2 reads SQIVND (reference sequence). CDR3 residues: CASSMEGGFLITGELFF. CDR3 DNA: TGTGCCAGTAGTATGGAGGGGGGGTTTCTTATAACCGGGGAGCTGTTTTTT.

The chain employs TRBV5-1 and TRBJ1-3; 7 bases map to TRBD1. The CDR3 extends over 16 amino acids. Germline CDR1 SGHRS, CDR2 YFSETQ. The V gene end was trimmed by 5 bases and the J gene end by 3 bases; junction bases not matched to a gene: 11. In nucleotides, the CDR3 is TGCGCCAGCAGTTTGCAGACAGGGACGATTGGAAACACCATATATTTT. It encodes CASSLQTGTIGNTIYF.

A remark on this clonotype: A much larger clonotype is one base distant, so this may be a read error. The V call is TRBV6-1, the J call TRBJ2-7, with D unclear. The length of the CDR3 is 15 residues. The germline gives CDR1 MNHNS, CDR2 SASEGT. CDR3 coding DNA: TGCGCCAGCAGTGATCTGCCAAGGCGGAGTGGGCAGCAGTACTTC. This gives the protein CASSDLPRRSGQQYF.

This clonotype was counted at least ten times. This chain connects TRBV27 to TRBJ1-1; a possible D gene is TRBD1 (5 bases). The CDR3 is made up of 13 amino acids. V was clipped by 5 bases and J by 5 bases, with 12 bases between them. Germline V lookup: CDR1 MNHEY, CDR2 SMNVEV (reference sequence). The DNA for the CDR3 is TGTGCCAGCAGTCCGGAATGGGGGACTGAAGCTTTCTTT. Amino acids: CASSPEWGTEAFF.

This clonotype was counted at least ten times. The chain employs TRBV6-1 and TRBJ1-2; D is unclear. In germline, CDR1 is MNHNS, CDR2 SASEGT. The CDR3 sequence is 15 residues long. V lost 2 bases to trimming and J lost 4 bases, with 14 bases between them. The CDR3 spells CASSELEVTGYGYTF. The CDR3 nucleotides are TGTGCCAGCAGTGAATTAGAGGTGACGGGCTATGGCTACACCTTC.

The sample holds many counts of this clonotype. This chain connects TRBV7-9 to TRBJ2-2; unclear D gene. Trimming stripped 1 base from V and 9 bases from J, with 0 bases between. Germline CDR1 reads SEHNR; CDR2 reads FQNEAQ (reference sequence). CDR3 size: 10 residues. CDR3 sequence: CASSLGELFF. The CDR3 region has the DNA TGTGCCAGCAGCTTAGGGGAGCTGTTTTTT. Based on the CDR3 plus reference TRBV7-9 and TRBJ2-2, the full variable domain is DTGVSQNPRHKITKRGQNVTFRCDPISEHNRLYWYRQTLGQGPEFLTYFQNEAQLEKSRLLSDRFSAERPKGSFSTLEIQRTEQGDSAMYLCASSLGELFFGEGSRLTVL.

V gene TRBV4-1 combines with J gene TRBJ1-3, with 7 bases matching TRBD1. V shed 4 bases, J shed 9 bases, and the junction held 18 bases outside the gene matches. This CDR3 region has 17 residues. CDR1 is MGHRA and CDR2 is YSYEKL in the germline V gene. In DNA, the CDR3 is TGCGCCAGCAGCCTATACCACTTCGGGACAGCTAAAAGCACCATATATTTT. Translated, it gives CASSLYHFGTAKSTIYF.